Following are 3 T cell receptor beta chains from one sample sequenced in a study of graft-versus-host responses after intestinal transplantation. The antigens these receptors bind are not known. TCRdb's table, derived via immunoSEQ multiplex PCR, lists solely in-frame clones and lacks some. Altogether tens of thousands of clones are present, just over 90% being singletons, with the ten largest covering roughly 2%. The material was unstimulated CD8+ T cells sorted from spleen or lymph node cells, obtained before intestinal transplant. The receptors originated from a human donor who received an intestinal transplant.

This clone was detected once. V is TRBV7-8 and J is TRBJ2-3, with D perhaps matching TRBD2 (6 bases). The V end was cut by 3 bases, the J end by 1 base, with 11 bases between. The V gene's germline CDR1 is SGHVS and CDR2 FQNEAQ. This CDR3 is built from 15 residues. This CDR3 is CASSFLAERTDTQYF. The CDR3 coding sequence is TGTGCCAGCAGCTTTTTAGCGGAACGCACAGATACGCAGTATTTT. Together with reference TRBV7-8 and TRBJ2-3, the CDR3 gives the full variable domain: GAGVSQSPRYKVAKRGQDVALRCDPISGHVSLFWYQQALGQGPEFLTYFQNEAQLDKSGLPSDRFFAERPEGSVSTLKIQRTQQEDSAVYLCASSFLAERTDTQYFGPGTRLTVL.

This clone occurred a few times. The V and J genes are TRBV19 and TRBJ2-7; tentatively, D is TRBD2 (6 bases). The length of the CDR3 is 13 residues. Trimming took 5 bases from V and 6 from J, leaving 14 bases between them. Germline V gene data show CDR1 as LNHDA and CDR2 as SQIVND (reference sequence). For the CDR3, the DNA is TGTGCCAGTAGTCCGGGACTCCGTGGCGAGCAGTACTTC. Its translation: CASSPGLRGEQYF. Variable domain in full (rest from reference TRBV19 and TRBJ2-7): DGGITQSPKYLFRKEGQNVTLSCEQNLNHDAMYWYRQDPGQGLRLIYYSQIVNDFQKGDIAEGYSVSREKKESFPLTVTSAQKNPTAFYLCASSPGLRGEQYFGPGTRLTVT.

V gene TRBV7-9 combines with J gene TRBJ1-1; 8 nucleotides line up with TRBD1. Trimming cost V 5 bases and J 5 bases; bases outside gene matches: 4. Germline V lookup: CDR1 SEHNR, CDR2 FQNEAQ (reference sequence). The length of the CDR3 is 13 residues. CDR3 protein: CASSQGAETEAFF. The CDR3 DNA reads TGTGCCAGCAGCCAGGGGGCGGAAACTGAAGCTTTCTTT.